The sequence of this T cell receptor beta chain was determined in a study of shared clonotypes between healthy human individuals. Whole-study results and caveats: Memory subsets generally showed smaller estimated richness than naive subsets did. A reduction in generation probabilities was seen for non-shared clonotypes relative to those shared by all four donors. Though the depth was large, rarefaction showed that sorted-subset sequencing was incomplete.

Assay: immunoSEQ multiplex PCR; the TCRdb copy retains only in-frame clones and omits some. The sample consists of some 700,000 clones, about nine tenths of them appearing once. All donors were Caucasian adults living in Nashville, Tennessee. To note about this clone: Antigen unknown.

This CDR3 spans 17 amino acids. The V and J ends lost 6 bases and 8 bases, in that order; junction bases with no gene match: 13. Germline V gives CDR1 MDHEN, CDR2 SYDVKM. The sample taken for sequencing was memory CD8+ T cells from PBMCs. Stated subset: CD45RO+ cells pooled with CCR7-negative TemRA cells. This clonotype was obtained from a man aged 18 to 30 in good health. Some clones in this sample may be carry-over from other donors' samples. V is TRBV28 and J is TRBJ1-4, with 12 bases identical to TRBD1. CDR3 sequence (DNA): TGTGCCAGCAGCGATAGGGGACAGGGGGCCTTTAGGGAAAAACTGTTTTTT. It translates to CASSDRGQGAFREKLFF.